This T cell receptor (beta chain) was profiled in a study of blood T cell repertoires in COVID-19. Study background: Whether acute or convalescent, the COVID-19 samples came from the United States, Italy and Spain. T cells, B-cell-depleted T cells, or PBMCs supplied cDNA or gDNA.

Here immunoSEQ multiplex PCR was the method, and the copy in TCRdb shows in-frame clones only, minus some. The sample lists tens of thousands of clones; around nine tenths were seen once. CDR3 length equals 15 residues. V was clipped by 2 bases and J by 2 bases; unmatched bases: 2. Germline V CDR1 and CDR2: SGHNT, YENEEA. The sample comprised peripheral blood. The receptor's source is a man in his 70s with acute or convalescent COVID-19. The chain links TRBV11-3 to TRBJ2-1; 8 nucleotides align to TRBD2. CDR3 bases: TGTGCCAGCAGCTTACGCGGGAGGCCCTACAATGAGCAGTTCTTC. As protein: CASSLRGRPYNEQFF.